The 9 T cell receptor beta chains in this list originate from one sample, sequenced in a study of T cells after yellow fever vaccination. Using its own MiXCR run on the 5' RACE reads, TCRdb lists one record per CDR3 protein. This table has more than 300,000 distinct CDR3 sequences, 6.8% appearing once. Sequencing was performed on PBMCs, taken 35 to 50 days after the first yellow fever vaccination. The receptors originated from a man aged 18-30 years who received the YFV17D yellow fever vaccine.

This chain joins TRBV7-9 and TRBJ2-2; the match to TRBD1 covers 8 bases. Germline V gene sequence: CDR1 SEHNR, CDR2 FQNEAQ (reference sequence). The CDR3 consists of 14 residues. J lost 6 bases, V lost 3 bases, and 3 bases had no gene match. In DNA, the CDR3 is TGTGCCAGCAGCTTGACAGGGGCTTCCGGGGAGCTGTTTTTT. Translated, it gives CASSLTGASGELFF. Drawing the rest from reference TRBV7-9 and TRBJ2-2, the complete variable domain is DTGVSQNPRHKITKRGQNVTFRCDPISEHNRLYWYRQTLGQGPEFLTYFQNEAQLEKSRLLSDRFSAERPKGSFSTLEIQRTEQGDSAMYLCASSLTGASGELFFGEGSRLTVL.

V is TRBV7-2 and J is TRBJ2-1; a possible D gene is TRBD1 (5 bases). The germline V gene encodes CDR1 SGHTA and CDR2 FQGNSA. V dropped 5 bases and J dropped 10 bases, with 15 bases sitting between them. This CDR3 is 13 amino acids long. The CDR3 nucleotides are TGTGCCAGCAGCCACATCGGACATTTAGAGCAGTTCTTC. Residues: CASSHIGHLEQFF.

This clonotype occurred many times. V usage is TRBV20-1 and J usage is TRBJ1-6, with 7 positions matching TRBD1. Germline V gene lookup returns CDR1 DFQATT and CDR2 SNEGSKA (reference sequence). After removal of 3 bases from V and 10 bases from J, the junction contained 6 bases not matched to a gene. This CDR3 is 13 amino acids long. The CDR3 here is CSASHRGRSPLHF. For the CDR3, the DNA is TGCAGTGCTAGCCACAGGGGTCGATCACCCCTCCACTTT.

This clonotype came up many times. One junction end does not reproduce the germline sequence, and a read error may be involved. The rearrangement links TRBV15 to TRBJ2-3, with a tentative D call TRBD1 (6 bases). The CDR3 is 13 amino acids. CDR1 LNHNV and CDR2 YYDKDF come from the germline V gene (reference sequence). For the CDR3, the DNA is TGTGCCACCGGCAGGGGACGGGCAATCGCGCAGTATTTT. This translates into CATGRGRAIAQYF.

This clonotype appeared once. A read error may be the cause here, since a much bigger clone is one base away. The V and J genes are TRBV25-1 and TRBJ2-1, with 9 bases identical to TRBD2. CDR3 length: 14 amino acids. Per germline, CDR1 MGHDK and CDR2 SYGVNS. The CDR3 region has the DNA TGTACCAGCAGTGCCTCTAGCGGGGTTAGCGAGCAGTTCTTC. Translation gives CTSSASSGVSEQFF.

This clonotype was counted a few times. The chain is built from TRBV6-1 and TRBJ1-2, with TRBD1 as a possible D gene (5 bases). This CDR3 comprises 13 residues. Trimming left V 5 bases short and J 5 bases short, with 12 bases between. Germline assignment: CDR1 MNHNS and CDR2 SASEGT. CDR3 sequence: CASSPAQVYGYTF. CDR3 nucleotides: TGTGCCAGCAGTCCGGCACAGGTATATGGCTACACCTTC.

The rearrangement links TRBV20-1 to TRBJ2-3; 8 bases are a match to TRBD2. The V segment lost 4 bases and the J segment 0 bases; nucleotides outside the gene matches: 3. The germline gives CDR1 DFQATT, CDR2 SNEGSKA (reference sequence). The CDR3 is 14 amino acids. This CDR3 reads CSAIRGGSTDTQYF. The DNA for the CDR3 is TGCAGTGCTATTCGGGGGGGGAGCACAGATACGCAGTATTTT.

This clonotype was seen more than once but under ten times. The CDR3 region is CASSFLAFHEQYV. Written as DNA, the CDR3 is TGTGCCAGCAGCTTTCTGGCTTTCCACGAGCAGTACGTC. V usage is TRBV11-2 and J usage is TRBJ2-7; no clear D. Germline-derived CDR1 and CDR2 are SGHAT and FQNNGV. With 3 bases removed from V and 5 bases from J, the gap between germline ends came to 11 bases. The CDR3 is 13 residues long.

This chain links TRBV29-1 with TRBJ2-5; TRBD2 aligns across 9 bases. This CDR3 region has 13 residues. Unmatched junction bases numbered 6, after V lost 5 bases and J lost 5 bases. The germline V gene encodes CDR1 SQVTM and CDR2 ANQGSEA. CDR3 residues: CSVRRGGRETQYF. CDR3 coding DNA: TGCAGCGTTAGGCGGGGGGGCCGCGAGACCCAGTACTTC. Based on the CDR3 plus reference TRBV29-1 and TRBJ2-5, the full variable domain is SAVISQKPSRDICQRGTSLTIQCQVDSQVTMMFWYRQQPGQSLTLIATANQGSEATYESGFVIDKFPISRPNLTFSTLTVSNMSPEDSSIYLCSVRRGGRETQYFGPGTRLLVL.